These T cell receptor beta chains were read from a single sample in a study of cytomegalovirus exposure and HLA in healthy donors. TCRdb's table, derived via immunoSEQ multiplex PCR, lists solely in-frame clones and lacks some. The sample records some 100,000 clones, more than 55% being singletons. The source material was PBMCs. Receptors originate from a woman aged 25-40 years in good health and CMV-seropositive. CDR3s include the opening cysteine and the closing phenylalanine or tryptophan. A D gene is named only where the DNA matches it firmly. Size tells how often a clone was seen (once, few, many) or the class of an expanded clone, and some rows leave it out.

TGTGCCAGCAGCCAACGACTAGCGGGGGGCTACGAGCAGTACTTC | CASSQRLAGGYEQYF | TRBV6-5 | few | TRBJ2-7 | TRBD2
TGTGCCAGCTCACCTAACAGTCTGAACACTGAAGCTTTCTTT | CASSPNSLNTEAFF | TRBV18 | - | TRBJ1-1 | -
TGTGCCAGTAGTCAGGGACAGGGTGAAGCTTTCTTT | CASSQGQGEAFF | TRBV19 | - | TRBJ1-1 | TRBD1
TGTGCCAGTTCTACCCCGAATGAGCAGTACTTC | CASSTPNEQYF | TRBV28 | - | TRBJ2-7 | -
TGTGCCAGCATCTCCCATCCGGGCACTGAAGCTTTCTTT | CASISHPGTEAFF | TRBV11-2 | - | TRBJ1-1 | -
TGTGCCAGTAGTATGAACCCAGGGAGGGGCGGGGAGCTGTTTTTT | CASSMNPGRGGELFF | TRBV19 | - | TRBJ2-2 | TRBD2
TGTGCCAGTAGTACACCGATGACTAGCGGGGGTTCCTACGAGCAGTACTTC | CASSTPMTSGGSYEQYF | TRBV19 | - | TRBJ2-7 | TRBD2
TGTGCCTGCCTCCGAAGGGACAGGTTTGGGGCCGGGGAGCTGTTTTTT | CACLRRDRFGAGELFF | TRBV30 | - | TRBJ2-2 | TRBD1
TGCGCCAGCAGCCAAGAAAGCGGGGGGGCGGAGACCCAGTACTTC | CASSQESGGAETQYF | TRBV4-1 | - | TRBJ2-5 | TRBD2
TGTGCGTCTAGCGGGGTTCGCGCGAACACCGGGGAGCTGTTTTTT | CASSGVRANTGELFF | TRBV9 | - | TRBJ2-2 | TRBD2
TGTGCCATCAGTGAACAACAGGGGAAGTATTCACCCCTCCACTTT | CAISEQQGKYSPLHF | TRBV10-3 | - | TRBJ1-6 | TRBD1
TGCAGTGCAGAGTTGAACACTGAAGCTTTCTTT | CSAELNTEAFF | TRBV20-1 | - | TRBJ1-1 | -
TGCACAACAAGGGGACAGGGAATGATCGACACTGAAGCTTTCTTT | CTTRGQGMIDTEAFF | TRBV2 | - | TRBJ1-1 | TRBD1
TGTGCCAGTACCACCGGCGCCTCAGGGGTATATGGCTACACCTTC | CASTTGASGVYGYTF | TRBV19 | - | TRBJ1-2 | -
TGTGCCAGCAGCCCCGGACAGGTGAACACTGAAGCTTTCTTT | CASSPGQVNTEAFF | TRBV11-2 | few | TRBJ1-1 | TRBD1
TGTGCCAGCAGCCGTGACAGGGAATCCTACAATGAGCAGTTCTTC | CASSRDRESYNEQFF | TRBV7-6 | - | TRBJ2-1 | TRBD1
TGCGCCAGCAGCTTCGGGGGGACTAGCACAGATACGCAGTATTTT | CASSFGGTSTDTQYF | TRBV5-1 | once | TRBJ2-3 | TRBD2
TGTGCCAGTAGTCGGGACTATGGCTACACCTTC | CASSRDYGYTF | TRBV19 | - | TRBJ1-2 | -
TGTGCCACCCGGGTCCCTGGATTCGAGCAGTACTTC | CATRVPGFEQYF | TRBV15 | few | TRBJ2-7 | -
TGTGCCAGCAGCAAAGCGCATCTGCGGGGGCCAAGCACAGATACGCAGTATTTT | CASSKAHLRGPSTDTQYF | TRBV21-1 | - | TRBJ2-3 | -
TGTGCCAGCAGCGAGTTCTCCCTGAACACTGAAGCTTTCTTT | CASSEFSLNTEAFF | TRBV7-9 | few | TRBJ1-1 | -
TGTGCCAGCAGTTTAGGGCAGGGAGCGGGTCAGCCCCAGCATTTT | CASSLGQGAGQPQHF | TRBV28 | few | TRBJ1-5 | -
TGTGCCAACAGTTTTTACGGGGAGCTGTTTTTT | CANSFYGELFF | TRBV27 | - | TRBJ2-2 | -
TGTGCCAGCAGCTCCCAGGGGTCTGGGGCCAACGTCCTGACTTTC | CASSSQGSGANVLTF | TRBV9 | - | TRBJ2-6 | -
TGCGCCAGCATCCGGGACAACTCCTACGAGCAGTACTTC | CASIRDNSYEQYF | TRBV5-1 | few | TRBJ2-7 | -
TGTGCCAGCAGCTCCTCAGCGGTGTGGGCCTCCTACGAGCAGTACTTC | CASSSSAVWASYEQYF | TRBV28 | - | TRBJ2-7 | -
TGTGCCAGCTCACCATCGGGATTGGCAGGGGGCAATGAAAAACTGTTTTTT | CASSPSGLAGGNEKLFF | TRBV18 | few | TRBJ1-4 | TRBD1